This TCR beta chain was found in a study of T cell changes during pregnancy in multiple sclerosis. The protocol was immunoSEQ multiplex PCR, while the TCRdb copy is restricted to in-frame clones and leaves out a portion. The sample records approximately 50,000 clones, 80% to 95% being singletons. Germline CDR1 and CDR2: SGHVS and FQNEAQ. Trimming removed 4 bases from V and 0 bases from J, with 13 bases in between. The CDR3 runs to 16 residues. Here the sequenced sample was CD4+ T cells from peripheral blood mononuclear cells, taken after pregnancy. The rearrangement uses TRBV7-8 and TRBJ1-5; D is unresolved. The receptor comes from a female donor with multiple sclerosis, enrolled in a pregnancy study. The CDR3 DNA reads TGTGCCAGCAGCTACTTCGCGATTTTTAGCAATCAGCCCCAGCATTTT. Its translation is CASSYFAIFSNQPQHF.